This T cell receptor beta chain came from a study of glioma-infiltrating T cells after dendritic cell vaccination. Study summary: Glioblastoma patients came from Phase I and II dendritic cell vaccination trials. General observations from the study: Estimated pretreatment TIL content predicted outcome after dendritic cell vaccination.

The immunoSEQ assay amplified TCRB CDR3 from up to roughly 2 ug DNA. Produced via immunoSEQ multiplex PCR; TCRdb's table is partial and in-frame only. In the table there are tens of thousands of clones, around 83% of which are singletons. Concerning this clone: Its cognate antigen is unknown.

This sample's time point: after dendritic cell vaccination, including at tumor progression/relapse. Patients had residual fresh-frozen tumor tissue and more than two years of survival data. V shed 2 bases and J 5 bases; nucleotides not matched to a gene: 7. This CDR3 spans 14 amino acids. Germline loops: CDR1 SGHDT, CDR2 YYEEEE. This receptor was taken from a human donor with glioblastoma. J is TRBJ2-7 and V is TRBV5-6; 7 nucleotides line up with TRBD1. Sequencing was performed on blood, taken after dendritic cell vaccination. This CDR3 is CASSFSTGMHEQYF. The DNA for the CDR3 is TGTGCCAGCAGCTTTTCGACAGGGATGCACGAGCAGTACTTC. The whole variable domain, filled in from reference TRBV5-6 and TRBJ2-7, reads DAGVTQSPTHLIKTRGQQVTLRCSPKSGHDTVSWYQQALGQGPQFIFQYYEEEERQRGNFPDRFSGHQFPNYSSELNVNALLLGDSALYLCASSFSTGMHEQYFGPGTRLTVT.